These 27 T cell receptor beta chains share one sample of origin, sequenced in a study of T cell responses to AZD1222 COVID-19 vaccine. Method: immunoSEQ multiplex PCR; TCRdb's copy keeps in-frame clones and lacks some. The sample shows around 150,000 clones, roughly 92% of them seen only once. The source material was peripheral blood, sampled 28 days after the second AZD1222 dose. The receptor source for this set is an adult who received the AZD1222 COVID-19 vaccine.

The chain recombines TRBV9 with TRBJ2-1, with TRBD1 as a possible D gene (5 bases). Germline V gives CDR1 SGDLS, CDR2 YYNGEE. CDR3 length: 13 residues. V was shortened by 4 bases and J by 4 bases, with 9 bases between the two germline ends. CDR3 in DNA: TGTGCCAGCAGCAGACGGACATACAATGAGCAGTTCTTC. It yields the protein CASSRRTYNEQFF. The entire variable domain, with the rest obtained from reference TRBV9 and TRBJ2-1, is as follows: DSGVTQTPKHLITATGQRVTLRCSPRSGDLSVYWYQQSLDQGLQFLIQYYNGEERAKGNILERFSAQQFPDLHSELNLSSLELGDSALYFCASSRRTYNEQFFGPGTRLTVL.

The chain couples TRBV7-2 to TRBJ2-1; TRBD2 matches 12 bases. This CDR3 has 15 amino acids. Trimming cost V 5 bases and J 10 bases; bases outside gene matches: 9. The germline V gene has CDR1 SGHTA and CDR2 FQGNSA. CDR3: CASSPPSGRAAEQFF. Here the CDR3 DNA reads TGTGCCAGCAGCCCCCCTAGCGGGAGGGCCGCGGAGCAGTTCTTC.

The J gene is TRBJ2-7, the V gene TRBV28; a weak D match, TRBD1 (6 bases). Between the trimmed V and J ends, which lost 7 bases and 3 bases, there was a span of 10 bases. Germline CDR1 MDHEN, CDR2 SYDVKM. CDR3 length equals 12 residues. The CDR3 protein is CASTLQGYEQYF. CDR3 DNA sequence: TGTGCCAGCACCTTACAGGGCTACGAGCAGTACTTC. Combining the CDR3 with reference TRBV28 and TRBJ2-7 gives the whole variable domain DVKVTQSSRYLVKRTGEKVFLECVQDMDHENMFWYRQDPGLGLRLIYFSYDVKMKEKGDIPEGYSVSREKKERFSLILESASTNQTSMYLCASTLQGYEQYFGPGTRLTVT.

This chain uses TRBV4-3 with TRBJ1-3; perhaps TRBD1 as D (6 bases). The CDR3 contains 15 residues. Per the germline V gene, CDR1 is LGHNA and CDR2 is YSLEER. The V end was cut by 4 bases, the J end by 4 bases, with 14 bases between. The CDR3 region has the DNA TGCGCCAGCAGCCCGACCGGGGGCAACGGAAACACCATATATTTT. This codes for CASSPTGGNGNTIYF.

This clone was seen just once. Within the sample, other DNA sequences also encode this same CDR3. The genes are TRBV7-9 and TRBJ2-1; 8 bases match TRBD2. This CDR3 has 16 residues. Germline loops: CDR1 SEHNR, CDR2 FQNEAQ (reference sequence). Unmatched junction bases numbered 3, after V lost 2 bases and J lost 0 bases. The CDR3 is CASSLSLAGSYNEQFF. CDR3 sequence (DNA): TGTGCCAGCAGCTTATCGCTAGCGGGCTCCTACAATGAGCAGTTCTTC.

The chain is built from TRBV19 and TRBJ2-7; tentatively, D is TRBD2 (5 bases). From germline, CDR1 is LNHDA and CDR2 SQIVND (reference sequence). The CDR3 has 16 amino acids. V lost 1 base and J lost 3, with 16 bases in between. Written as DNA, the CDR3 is TGTGCCAGTAGTATAGTTAGCCCGGGATCGGTCTACGAGCAGTACTTC. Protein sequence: CASSIVSPGSVYEQYF.

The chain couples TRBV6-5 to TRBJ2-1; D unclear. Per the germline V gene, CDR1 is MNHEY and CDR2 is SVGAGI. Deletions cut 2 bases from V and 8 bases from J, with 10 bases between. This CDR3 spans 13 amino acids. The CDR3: CASSYGKEYEQFF. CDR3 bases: TGTGCCAGCAGTTACGGGAAGGAATATGAGCAGTTCTTC.

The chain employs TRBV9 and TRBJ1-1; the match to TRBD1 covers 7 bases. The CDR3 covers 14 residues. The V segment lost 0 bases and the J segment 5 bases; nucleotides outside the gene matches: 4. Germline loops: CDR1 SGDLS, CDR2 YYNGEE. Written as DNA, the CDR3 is TGTGCCAGCAGCGTAGGTCAGGGGGAAACTGAAGCTTTCTTT. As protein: CASSVGQGETEAFF.

CDR3 DNA sequence: TGTGCCAGCAGTTTGAGACGAGAAGCTTTCTTT. It encodes CASSLRREAFF. V is TRBV28 and J is TRBJ1-1, with D uncertain. Per the germline V gene, CDR1 is MDHEN and CDR2 is SYDVKM. CDR3 size: 11 residues. The V and J ends lost 3 bases and 8 bases respectively, with 7 bases between them. The full variable domain, with the rest looked up from reference TRBV28 and TRBJ1-1, is DVKVTQSSRYLVKRTGEKVFLECVQDMDHENMFWYRQDPGLGLRLIYFSYDVKMKEKGDIPEGYSVSREKKERFSLILESASTNQTSMYLCASSLRREAFFGQGTRLTVV.

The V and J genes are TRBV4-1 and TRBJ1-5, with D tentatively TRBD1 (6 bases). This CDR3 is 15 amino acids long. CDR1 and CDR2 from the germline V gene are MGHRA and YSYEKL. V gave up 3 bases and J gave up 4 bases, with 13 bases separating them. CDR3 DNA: TGCGCCAGCAGCCAGAACGGACAGACTAATCAGCCCCAGCATTTT. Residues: CASSQNGQTNQPQHF.

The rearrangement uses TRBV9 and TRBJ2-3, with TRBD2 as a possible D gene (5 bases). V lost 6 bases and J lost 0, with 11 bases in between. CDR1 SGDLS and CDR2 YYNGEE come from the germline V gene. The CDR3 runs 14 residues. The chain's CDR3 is CASTAGLSTDTQYF. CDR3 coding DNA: TGTGCCAGCACGGCGGGCCTTAGCACAGATACGCAGTATTTT.

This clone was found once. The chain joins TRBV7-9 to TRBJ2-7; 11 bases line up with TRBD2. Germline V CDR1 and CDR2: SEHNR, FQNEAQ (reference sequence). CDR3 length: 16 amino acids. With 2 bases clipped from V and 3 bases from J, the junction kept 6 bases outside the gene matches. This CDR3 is CASSLPASGGLYEQYF. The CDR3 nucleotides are TGTGCCAGCAGCTTACCGGCTAGCGGGGGGCTCTACGAGCAGTACTTC.

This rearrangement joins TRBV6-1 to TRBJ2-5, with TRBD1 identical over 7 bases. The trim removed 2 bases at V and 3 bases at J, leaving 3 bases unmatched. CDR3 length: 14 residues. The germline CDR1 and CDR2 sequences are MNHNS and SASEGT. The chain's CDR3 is CASSEWDSKETQYF. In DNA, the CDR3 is TGTGCCAGCAGTGAATGGGACAGCAAAGAGACCCAGTACTTC.

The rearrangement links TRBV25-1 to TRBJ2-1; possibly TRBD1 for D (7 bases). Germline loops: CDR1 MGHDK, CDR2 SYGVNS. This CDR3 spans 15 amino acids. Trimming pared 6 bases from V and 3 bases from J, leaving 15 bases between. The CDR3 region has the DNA TGTGCCAGCAGGAGGGCAGGGGGGCTCTACAATGAGCAGTTCTTC. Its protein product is CASRRAGGLYNEQFF.

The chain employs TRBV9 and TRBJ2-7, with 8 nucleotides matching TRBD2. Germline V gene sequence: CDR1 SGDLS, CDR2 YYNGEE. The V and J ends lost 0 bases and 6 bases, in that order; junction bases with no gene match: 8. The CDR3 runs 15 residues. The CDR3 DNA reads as TGTGCCAGCAGCGTAGCGGGAGGGCCAACATCCGAGCAGTACTTC. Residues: CASSVAGGPTSEQYF. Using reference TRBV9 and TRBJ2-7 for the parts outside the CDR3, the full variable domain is DSGVTQTPKHLITATGQRVTLRCSPRSGDLSVYWYQQSLDQGLQFLIQYYNGEERAKGNILERFSAQQFPDLHSELNLSSLELGDSALYFCASSVAGGPTSEQYFGPGTRLTVT.

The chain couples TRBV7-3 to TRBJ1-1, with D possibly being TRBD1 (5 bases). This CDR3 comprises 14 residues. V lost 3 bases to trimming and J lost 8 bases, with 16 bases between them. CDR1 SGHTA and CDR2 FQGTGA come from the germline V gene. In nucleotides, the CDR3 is TGTGCCAGCAGCTTGGGCCCATGGGGGTTCGAAGCTTTCTTT. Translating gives CASSLGPWGFEAFF.

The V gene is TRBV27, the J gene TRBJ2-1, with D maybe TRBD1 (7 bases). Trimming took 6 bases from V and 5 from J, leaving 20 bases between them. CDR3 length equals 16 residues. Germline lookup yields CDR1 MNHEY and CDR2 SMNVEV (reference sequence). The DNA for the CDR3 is TGTGCCAGCAGCCCCTTGGGCAGGGGGGCCAACAATGAGCAGTTCTTC. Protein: CASSPLGRGANNEQFF.

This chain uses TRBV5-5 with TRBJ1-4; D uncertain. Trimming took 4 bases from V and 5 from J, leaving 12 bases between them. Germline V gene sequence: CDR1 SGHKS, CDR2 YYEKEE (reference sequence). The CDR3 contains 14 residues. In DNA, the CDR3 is TGTGCCAGCAGCATCATCAGCGAAAATGAAAAACTGTTTTTT. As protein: CASSIISENEKLFF.

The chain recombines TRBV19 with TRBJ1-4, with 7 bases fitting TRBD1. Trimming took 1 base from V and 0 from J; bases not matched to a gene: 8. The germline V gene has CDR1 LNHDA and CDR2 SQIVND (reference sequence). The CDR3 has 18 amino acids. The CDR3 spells CASSIVRRGAATNEKLFF. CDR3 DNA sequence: TGTGCCAGTAGTATAGTACGCAGGGGGGCCGCAACTAATGAAAAACTGTTTTTT.

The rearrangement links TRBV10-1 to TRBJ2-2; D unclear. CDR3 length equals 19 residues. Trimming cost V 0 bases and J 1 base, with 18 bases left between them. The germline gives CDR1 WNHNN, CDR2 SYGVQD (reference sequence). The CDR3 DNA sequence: TGCGCCAGCAGTGAGTCAAAGGTAGTCCAGGTTCAGAACACCGGGGAGCTGTTTTTT. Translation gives CASSESKVVQVQNTGELFF.

The CDR3 DNA reads as TGCGCCAGCAGCATCGGGACACCAGCCTACAATGAGCAGTTCTTC. This translates into CASSIGTPAYNEQFF. The chain uses TRBV5-1 and TRBJ2-1; weak D call: TRBD1 (6 bases). CDR1 is SGHRS, CDR2 YFSETQ, per germline. With 4 bases removed from V and 2 bases from J, the gap between germline ends came to 13 bases. This CDR3 is 15 amino acids long.

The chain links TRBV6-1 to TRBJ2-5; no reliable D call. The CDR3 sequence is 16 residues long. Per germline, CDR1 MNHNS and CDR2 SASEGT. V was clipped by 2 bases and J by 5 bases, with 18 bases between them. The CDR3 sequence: CASSELRTGRVETQYF. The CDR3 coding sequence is TGTGCCAGCAGTGAATTGAGGACCGGCCGGGTCGAGACCCAGTACTTC.

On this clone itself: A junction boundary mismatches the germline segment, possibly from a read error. The CDR3: CSAEQGLNTEAFF. CDR3 coding DNA: TGCAGCGCTGAACAGGGATTGAACACTGAAGCTTTCTTT. V is TRBV29-1 and J is TRBJ1-1, with D perhaps matching TRBD1 (6 bases). Germline CDR1 is SQVTM and CDR2 is ANQGSEA. This CDR3 is 13 amino acids long.

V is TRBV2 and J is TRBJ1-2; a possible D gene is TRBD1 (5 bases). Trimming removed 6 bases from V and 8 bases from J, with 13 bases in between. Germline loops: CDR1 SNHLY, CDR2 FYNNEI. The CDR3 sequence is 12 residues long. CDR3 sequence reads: CASSRTGGGYTF. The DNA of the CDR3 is TGTGCCAGCAGCAGAACAGGAGGCGGCTACACCTTC.

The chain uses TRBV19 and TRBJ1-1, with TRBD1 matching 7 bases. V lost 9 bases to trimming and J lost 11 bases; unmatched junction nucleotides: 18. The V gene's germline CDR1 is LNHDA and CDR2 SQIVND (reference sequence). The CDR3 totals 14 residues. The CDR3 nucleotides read TGTGCCAGCGCGCTGGGGACAGCGGTTACTAATGCTTTCTTT. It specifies CASALGTAVTNAFF.

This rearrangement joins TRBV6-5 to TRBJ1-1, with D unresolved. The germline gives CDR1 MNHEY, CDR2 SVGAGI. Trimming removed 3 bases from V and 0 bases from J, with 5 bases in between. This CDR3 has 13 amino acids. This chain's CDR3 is CASSYSVNTEAFF. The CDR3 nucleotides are TGTGCCAGCAGTTATTCGGTGAACACTGAAGCTTTCTTT.

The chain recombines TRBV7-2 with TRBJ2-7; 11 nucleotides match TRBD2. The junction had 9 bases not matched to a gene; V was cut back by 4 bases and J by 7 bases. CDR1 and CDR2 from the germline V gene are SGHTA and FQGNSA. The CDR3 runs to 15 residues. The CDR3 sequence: CASSSLAGGPGEQYF. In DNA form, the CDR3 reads TGTGCCAGCAGCTCATTAGCGGGAGGGCCAGGGGAGCAGTACTTC.